This T cell receptor (beta chain) is drawn from a study of cytomegalovirus exposure and HLA in healthy donors. PCR used 60 Vbeta primers and 13 Jbeta primers. Here immunoSEQ multiplex PCR was the method, and the copy in TCRdb shows in-frame clones only, minus some. Of under 200,000 clones listed, around 78% are singletons. Germline lookup yields CDR1 SGHRS and CDR2 YFSETQ. This CDR3 comprises 16 residues. V gave up 4 bases and J gave up 0 bases, with 14 bases separating them. Study-level findings and limits: What a later analysis showed was that several of the most significant clusters appeared linked to common viral pathogens. Rarity characterized most TCR sequences, yet some public TCRs appeared in many donors. A list of 150 or so TCR beta chains associated with cytomegalovirus was given.

Worth noting for this clone: Antigen specificity is unknown.

The chain has TRBV5-1 and TRBJ2-4, with TRBD1 as a possible D gene (6 bases). The receptor's source is a man aged 30 to 45 in good health and CMV-seronegative. Material: PBMCs. CDR3 in DNA: TGCGCCAGCAGCACCGGACAGCATCTAGCCAAAAACATTCAGTACTTC. Residues: CASSTGQHLAKNIQYF.